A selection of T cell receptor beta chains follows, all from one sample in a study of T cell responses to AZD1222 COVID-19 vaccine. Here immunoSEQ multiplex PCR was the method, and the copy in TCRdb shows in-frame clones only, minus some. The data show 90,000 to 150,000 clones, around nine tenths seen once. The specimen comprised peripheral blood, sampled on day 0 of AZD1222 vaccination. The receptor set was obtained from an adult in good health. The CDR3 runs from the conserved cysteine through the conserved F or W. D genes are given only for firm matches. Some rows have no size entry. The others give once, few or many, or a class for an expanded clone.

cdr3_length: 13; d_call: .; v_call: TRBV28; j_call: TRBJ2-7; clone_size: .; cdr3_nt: TGTGCCAGCAGCATCGGACGTCAAGGCGAGCAGTACTTC; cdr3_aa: CASSIGRQGEQYF
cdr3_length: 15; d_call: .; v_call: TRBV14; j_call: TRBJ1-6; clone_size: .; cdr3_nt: TGTGCCAGCAGCCAGGTTCAGTCAAATAATTCACCCCTCCACTTT; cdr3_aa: CASSQVQSNNSPLHF
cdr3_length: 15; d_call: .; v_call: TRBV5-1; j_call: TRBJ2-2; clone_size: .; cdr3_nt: TGCGCCAGCAGCTTGCCGGGGGCCGACACCGGGGAGCTGTTTTTT; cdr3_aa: CASSLPGADTGELFF
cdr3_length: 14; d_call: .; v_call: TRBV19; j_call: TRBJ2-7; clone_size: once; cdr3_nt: TGTGCCAGTAGTATGGGGCAGGTTCCCTACGAGCAGTACTTC; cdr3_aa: CASSMGQVPYEQYF
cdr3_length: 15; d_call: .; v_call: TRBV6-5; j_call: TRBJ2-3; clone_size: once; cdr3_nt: TGTGCCAGCAGAAGAGGGGCATCTCCAGCAGATACGCAGTATTTT; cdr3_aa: CASRRGASPADTQYF
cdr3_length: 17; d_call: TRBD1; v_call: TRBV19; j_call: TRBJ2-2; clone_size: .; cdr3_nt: TGTGCCAGTAGTATTCCCAGGGACAGGCCGCAGACCGGGGAGCTGTTTTTT; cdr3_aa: CASSIPRDRPQTGELFF
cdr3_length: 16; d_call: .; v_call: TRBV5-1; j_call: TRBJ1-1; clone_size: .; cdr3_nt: TGCGCCAGCAGCCCTACGTCCAGGGAACCGAACACTGAAGCTTTCTTT; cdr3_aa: CASSPTSREPNTEAFF
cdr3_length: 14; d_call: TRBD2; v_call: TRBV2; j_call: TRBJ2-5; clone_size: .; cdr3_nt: TGTGCCAGCAGTCACCCCCTAGCGGCGGAGACCCAGTACTTC; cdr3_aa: CASSHPLAAETQYF
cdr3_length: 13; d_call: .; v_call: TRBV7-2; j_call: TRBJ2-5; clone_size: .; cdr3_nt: TGTGCCAGCAGCTTCACTAGCCGGGAGACCCAGTACTTC; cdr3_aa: CASSFTSRETQYF
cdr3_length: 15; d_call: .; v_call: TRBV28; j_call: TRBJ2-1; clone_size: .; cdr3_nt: TGTGCCAGCAGACTCGGGACTTTCTCCTACAATGAGCAGTTCTTC; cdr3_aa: CASRLGTFSYNEQFF
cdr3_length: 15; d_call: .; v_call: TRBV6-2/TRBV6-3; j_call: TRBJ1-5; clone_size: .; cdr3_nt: TGTGCCAGCAGTTATTCGGGGACAAACAATCAGCCCCAGCATTTT; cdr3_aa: CASSYSGTNNQPQHF
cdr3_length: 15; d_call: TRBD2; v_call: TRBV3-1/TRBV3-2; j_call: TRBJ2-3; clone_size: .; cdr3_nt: TGTGCCAGCAGCCAAGGAGCGGGGGGCCGTAATACGCAGTATTTT; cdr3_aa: CASSQGAGGRNTQYF
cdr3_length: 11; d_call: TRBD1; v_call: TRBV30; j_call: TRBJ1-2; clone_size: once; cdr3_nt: TGTGCCTGGAGCGGAGGGGGCACGACGACCTTC; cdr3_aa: CAWSGGGTTTF
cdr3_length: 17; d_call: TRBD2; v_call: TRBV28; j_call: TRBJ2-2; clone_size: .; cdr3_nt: TGTGCCAGCAGATTAGGGCTAGCGGGAGGTGTAGCCGGGGAGCTGTTTTTT; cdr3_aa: CASRLGLAGGVAGELFF
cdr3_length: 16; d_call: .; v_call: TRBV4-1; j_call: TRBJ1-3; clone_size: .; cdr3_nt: TGCGCCAGCAGCCAAGGGCCCCGGGGGACAGGAAACACCATATATTTT; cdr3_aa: CASSQGPRGTGNTIYF
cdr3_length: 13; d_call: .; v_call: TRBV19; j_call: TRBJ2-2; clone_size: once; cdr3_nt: TGTGCCAGTACCCGGGGAGGCACCGGGGAGCTGTTTTTT; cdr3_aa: CASTRGGTGELFF
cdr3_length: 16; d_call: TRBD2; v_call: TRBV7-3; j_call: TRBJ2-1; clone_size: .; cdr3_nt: TGTGCCAGCAGCTTAGCGCGGGAGAGCTCCTACAATGAGCAGTTCTTC; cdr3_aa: CASSLARESSYNEQFF
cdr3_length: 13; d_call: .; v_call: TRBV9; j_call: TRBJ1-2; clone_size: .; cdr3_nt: TGTGCCAGCACCCGGACGGAGAACTATGGCTACACCTTC; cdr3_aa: CASTRTENYGYTF
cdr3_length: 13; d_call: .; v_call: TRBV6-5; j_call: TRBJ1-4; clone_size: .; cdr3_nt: TGTGCCAGCAGTCAGGACGGAGGGATAAAACTGTTTTTT; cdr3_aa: CASSQDGGIKLFF
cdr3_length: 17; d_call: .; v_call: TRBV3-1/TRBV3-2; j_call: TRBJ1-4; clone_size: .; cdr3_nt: TGTGCCAGCAGCGGGGACCAGTTGATTGCAACTAATGAAAAACTGTTTTTT; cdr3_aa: CASSGDQLIATNEKLFF
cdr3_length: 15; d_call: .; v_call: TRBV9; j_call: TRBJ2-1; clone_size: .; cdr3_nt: TGTGCCAGCAGCGAAACAGGTGATTCCTACAATGAGCAGTTCTTC; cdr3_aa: CASSETGDSYNEQFF
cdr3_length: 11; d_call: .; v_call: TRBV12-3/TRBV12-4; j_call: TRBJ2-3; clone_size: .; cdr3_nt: TGTGCCAGCAGTTTTCGTGATACGCAGTATTTT; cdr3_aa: CASSFRDTQYF
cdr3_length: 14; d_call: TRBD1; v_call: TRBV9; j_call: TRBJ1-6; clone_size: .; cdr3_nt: TGTGCCAGCAGCGAACAGGACAGGGTTTCACCCCTCCACTTT; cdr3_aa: CASSEQDRVSPLHF
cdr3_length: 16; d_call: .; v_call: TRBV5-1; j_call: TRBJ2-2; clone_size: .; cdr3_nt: TGCGCCAGCAGCTTCCAAGGGAGCGCGAACACCGGGGAGCTGTTTTTT; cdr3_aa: CASSFQGSANTGELFF
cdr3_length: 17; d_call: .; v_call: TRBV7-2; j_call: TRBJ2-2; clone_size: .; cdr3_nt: TGTGCCAGCAGCTTAGGGGCGGGCAGGGGTATTACCGGGGAGCTGTTTTTT; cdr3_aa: CASSLGAGRGITGELFF
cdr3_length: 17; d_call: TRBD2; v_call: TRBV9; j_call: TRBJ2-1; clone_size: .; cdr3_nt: TGTGCCAGCAGCCCCCATGCCGGGACTAGCCGTTACAATGAGCAGTTCTTC; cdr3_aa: CASSPHAGTSRYNEQFF
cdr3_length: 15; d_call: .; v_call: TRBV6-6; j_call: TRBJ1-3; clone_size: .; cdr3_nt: TGTGCCAGCAAACGGACAGTACAGTCTGGAAACACCATATATTTT; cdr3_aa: CASKRTVQSGNTIYF
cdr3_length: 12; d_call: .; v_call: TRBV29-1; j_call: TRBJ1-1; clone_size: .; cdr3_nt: TGCAGCGTTTCGAACAGGAATACTGAAGCTTTCTTT; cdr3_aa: CSVSNRNTEAFF
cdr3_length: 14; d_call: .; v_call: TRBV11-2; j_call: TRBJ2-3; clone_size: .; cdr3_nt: TGTGCCAGCAGCTTCCAACCTAGGATGGATACGCAGTATTTT; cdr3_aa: CASSFQPRMDTQYF
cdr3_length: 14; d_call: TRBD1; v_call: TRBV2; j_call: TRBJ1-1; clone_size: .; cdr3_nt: TGTGCCAGCAGTGACCCCGGGACAGGCTTCGAAGCTTTCTTT; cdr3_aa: CASSDPGTGFEAFF
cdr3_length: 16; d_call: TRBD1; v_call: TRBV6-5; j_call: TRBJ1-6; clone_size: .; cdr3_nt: TGTGCCAGCAGTTACTCCAACAGGGGGCATAATTCACCCCTCCACTTT; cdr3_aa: CASSYSNRGHNSPLHF
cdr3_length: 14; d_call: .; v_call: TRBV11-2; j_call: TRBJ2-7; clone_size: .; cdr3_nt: TGTGCCAGCAGCTTAGTAGGGAACTCCTACGAGCAGTACTTC; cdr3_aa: CASSLVGNSYEQYF
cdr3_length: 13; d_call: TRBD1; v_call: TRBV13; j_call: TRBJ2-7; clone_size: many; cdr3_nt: TGTGCCAGCAGCTGGGGACAGGGGGCAGAGCAGTACTTC; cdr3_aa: CASSWGQGAEQYF
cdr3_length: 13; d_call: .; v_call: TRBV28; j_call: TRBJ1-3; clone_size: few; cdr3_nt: TGTGCCAGCAGAGGGGGTTCTGGAAACACCATATATTTT; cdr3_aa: CASRGGSGNTIYF
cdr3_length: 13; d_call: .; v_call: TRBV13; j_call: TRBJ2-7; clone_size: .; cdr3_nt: TGTGCCAGCAGCCTCGGGAGATCCTACGAGCAGTACTTC; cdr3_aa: CASSLGRSYEQYF
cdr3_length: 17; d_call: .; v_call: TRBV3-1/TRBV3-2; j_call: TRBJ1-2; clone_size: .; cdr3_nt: TGTGCCAGCAGCCAAATTTGGGCGGGGAGAGCTAACTATGGCTACACCTTC; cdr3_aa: CASSQIWAGRANYGYTF
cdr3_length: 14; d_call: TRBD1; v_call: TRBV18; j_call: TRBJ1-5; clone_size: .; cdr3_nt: TGTGCCAGCTCACCATCACAGGGGGACCAGCCCCAGCATTTT; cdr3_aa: CASSPSQGDQPQHF
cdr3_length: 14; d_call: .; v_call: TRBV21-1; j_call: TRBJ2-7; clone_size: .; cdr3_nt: TGTGCCAGCAGCTTCCAAGGGGGGTCCTACGAGCAGTACTTC; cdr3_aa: CASSFQGGSYEQYF
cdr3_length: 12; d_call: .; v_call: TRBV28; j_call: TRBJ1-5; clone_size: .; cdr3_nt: TGTGCCAGCAGTTCAGGTTCTCAGCCCCAGCATTTT; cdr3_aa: CASSSGSQPQHF
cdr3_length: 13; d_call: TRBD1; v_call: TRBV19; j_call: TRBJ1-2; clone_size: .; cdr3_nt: TGTGCCAGTAGCGACAGGGGGCGCGATGGCTACACCTTC; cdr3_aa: CASSDRGRDGYTF
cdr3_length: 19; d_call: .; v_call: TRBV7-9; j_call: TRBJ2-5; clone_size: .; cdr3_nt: TGTGCCAGCAGCCCTAATCAGGGACCTTTTAACTTGTACCAAGAGACCCAGTACTTC; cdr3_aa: CASSPNQGPFNLYQETQYF
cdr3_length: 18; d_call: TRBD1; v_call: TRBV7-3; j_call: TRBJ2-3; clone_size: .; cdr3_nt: TGTGCCAGCAGCTTAGCGTCTACAGGGGGCCCCTACCCAGATACGCAGTATTTT; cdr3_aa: CASSLASTGGPYPDTQYF
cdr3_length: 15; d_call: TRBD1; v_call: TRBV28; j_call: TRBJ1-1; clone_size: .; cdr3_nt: TGTGCCAGCAGTTCGCGGACAGGTCCGGGTTCTAAAGCTTTCTTT; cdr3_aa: CASSSRTGPGSKAFF
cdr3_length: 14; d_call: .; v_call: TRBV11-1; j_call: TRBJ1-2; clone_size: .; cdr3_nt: TGTGCCAGCAGCTTTAAGCCTACTAACTATGGCTACACCTTC; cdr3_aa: CASSFKPTNYGYTF
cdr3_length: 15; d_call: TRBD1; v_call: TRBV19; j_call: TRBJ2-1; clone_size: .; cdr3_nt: TGTGCCAGTAGTATGGGACAGGGACCATACAATGAGCAGTTCTTC; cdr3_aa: CASSMGQGPYNEQFF
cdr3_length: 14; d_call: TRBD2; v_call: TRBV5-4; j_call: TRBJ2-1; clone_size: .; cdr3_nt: TGTGCCAGCACCTTAGCGGGGATATACAATGAGCAGTTCTTC; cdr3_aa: CASTLAGIYNEQFF
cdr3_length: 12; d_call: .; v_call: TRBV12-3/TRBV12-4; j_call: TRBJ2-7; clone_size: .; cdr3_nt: TGTGCCAGCAGCCGGGGGTCCGGCGAGCAGTACTTC; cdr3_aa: CASSRGSGEQYF
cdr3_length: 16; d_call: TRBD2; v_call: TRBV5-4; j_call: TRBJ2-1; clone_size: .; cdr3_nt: TGTGCCAGCAGCCCACTAGCGGGGATCTCCTACAATGAGCAGTTCTTC; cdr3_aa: CASSPLAGISYNEQFF
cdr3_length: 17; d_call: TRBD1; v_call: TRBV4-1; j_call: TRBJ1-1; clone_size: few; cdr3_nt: TGCGCCAGCAGCCAAGATGACGGGACAGGGGGCATGGGTGAAGCTTTCTTT; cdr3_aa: CASSQDDGTGGMGEAFF
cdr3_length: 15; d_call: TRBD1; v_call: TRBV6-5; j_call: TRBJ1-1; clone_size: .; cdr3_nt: TGTGCCAGCAGTTACCCAGGGGGGGCACCCTCTGAAGCTTTCTTT; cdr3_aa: CASSYPGGAPSEAFF
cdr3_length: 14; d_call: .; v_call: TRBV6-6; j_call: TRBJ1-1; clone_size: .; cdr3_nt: TGTGCCAGCAGTTACTCCCTGCAATACACTGAAGCTTTCTTT; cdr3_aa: CASSYSLQYTEAFF
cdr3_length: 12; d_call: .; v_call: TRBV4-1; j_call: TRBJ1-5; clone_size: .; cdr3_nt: TGCGCCAGCAGCCAAGGCGCGGGGCCCCAGCATTTT; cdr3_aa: CASSQGAGPQHF
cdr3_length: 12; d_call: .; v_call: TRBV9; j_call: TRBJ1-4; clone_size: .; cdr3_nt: TGTGCTCCCGGCGGTTATAATGAAAAACTGTTTTTT; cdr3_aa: CAPGGYNEKLFF
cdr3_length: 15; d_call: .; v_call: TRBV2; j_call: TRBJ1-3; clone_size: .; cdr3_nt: TGTGCCAGCAACAAAGATGGCGGGGGAGGAAACACCATATATTTT; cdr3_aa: CASNKDGGGGNTIYF
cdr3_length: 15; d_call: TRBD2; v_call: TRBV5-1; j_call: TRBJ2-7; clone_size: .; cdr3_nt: TGCGCCAGCAGCCCCCCGGGGGGGCACTCCTACGAGCAGTACTTC; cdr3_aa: CASSPPGGHSYEQYF
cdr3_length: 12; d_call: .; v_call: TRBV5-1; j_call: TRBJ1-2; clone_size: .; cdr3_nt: TGCGCCAGCACCGTGGGGAACTATGGCTACACCTTC; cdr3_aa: CASTVGNYGYTF
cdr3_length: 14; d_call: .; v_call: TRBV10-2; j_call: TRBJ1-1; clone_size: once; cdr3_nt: TGCGCCAGCAGTGAGCCGGGGGGGCGAGCTGAAGCTTTCTTT; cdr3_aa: CASSEPGGRAEAFF
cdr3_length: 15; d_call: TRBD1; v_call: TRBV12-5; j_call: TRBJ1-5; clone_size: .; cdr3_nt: TGTGCTAGTGGCCCCGCCGGGACAGGGGGTCAGCCCCAGCATTTT; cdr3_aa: CASGPAGTGGQPQHF
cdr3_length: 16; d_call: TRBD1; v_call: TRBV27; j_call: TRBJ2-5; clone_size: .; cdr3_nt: TGTGCCAGCCCCCCTCGGCCCGGGACAGTCTTTGAGACCCAGTACTTC; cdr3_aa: CASPPRPGTVFETQYF